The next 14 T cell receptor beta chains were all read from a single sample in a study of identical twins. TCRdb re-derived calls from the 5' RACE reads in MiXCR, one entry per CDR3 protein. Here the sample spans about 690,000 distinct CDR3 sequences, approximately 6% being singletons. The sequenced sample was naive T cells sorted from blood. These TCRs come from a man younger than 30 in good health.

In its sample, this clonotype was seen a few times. CDR3 sequence: CASSQVLAGSYYNEQFF. The DNA for the CDR3 is TGTGCCAGCAGCCAAGTTCTAGCGGGATCGTACTACAATGAGCAGTTCTTC. The chain employs TRBV3-1 and TRBJ2-1; 9 bases agree with TRBD2. This CDR3 comprises 17 residues. The germline CDR1 and CDR2 sequences are LGHDT and YNNKEL (reference sequence). Trimming took 1 base from V and 3 from J; bases not matched to a gene: 7.

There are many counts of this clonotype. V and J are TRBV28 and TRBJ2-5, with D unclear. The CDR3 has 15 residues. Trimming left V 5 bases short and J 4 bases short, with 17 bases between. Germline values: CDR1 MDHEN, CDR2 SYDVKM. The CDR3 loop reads CASSPLRVTPETQYF. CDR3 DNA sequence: TGTGCCAGCAGTCCTCTAAGGGTGACCCCAGAGACCCAGTACTTC.

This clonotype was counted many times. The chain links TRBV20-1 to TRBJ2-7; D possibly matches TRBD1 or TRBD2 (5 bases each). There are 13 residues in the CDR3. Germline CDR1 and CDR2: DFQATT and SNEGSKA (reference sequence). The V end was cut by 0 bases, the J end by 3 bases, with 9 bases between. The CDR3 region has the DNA TGCAGTGCTAGAGATTCGAGGGGCTACGAGCAGTACGTC. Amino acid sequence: CSARDSRGYEQYV.

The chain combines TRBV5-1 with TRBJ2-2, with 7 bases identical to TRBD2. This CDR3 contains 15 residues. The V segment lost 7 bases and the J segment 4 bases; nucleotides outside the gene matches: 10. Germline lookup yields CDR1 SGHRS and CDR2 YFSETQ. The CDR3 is CASFAGTTTTGELFF. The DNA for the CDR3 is TGCGCCAGCTTTGCCGGGACTACTACCACCGGGGAGCTGTTTTTT.

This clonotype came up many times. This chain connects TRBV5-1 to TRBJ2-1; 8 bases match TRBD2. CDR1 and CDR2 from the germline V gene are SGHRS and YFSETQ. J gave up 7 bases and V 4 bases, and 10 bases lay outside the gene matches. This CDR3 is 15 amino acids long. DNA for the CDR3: TGCGCCAGCAGCCCAGCGGGGGCGGGAGGAAATGAGCAGTTCTTC. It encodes CASSPAGAGGNEQFF.

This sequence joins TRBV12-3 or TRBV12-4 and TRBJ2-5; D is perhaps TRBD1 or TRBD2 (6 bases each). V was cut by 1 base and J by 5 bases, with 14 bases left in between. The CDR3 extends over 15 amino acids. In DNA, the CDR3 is TGTGCCAGCAGTTTAGGTACCCAGGGGAGGGAGACCCAGTACTTC. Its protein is CASSLGTQGRETQYF.

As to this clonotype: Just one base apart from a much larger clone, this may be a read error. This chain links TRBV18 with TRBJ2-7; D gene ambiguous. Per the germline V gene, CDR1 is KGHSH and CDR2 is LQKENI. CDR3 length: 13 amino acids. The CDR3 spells CPSTSDIPYEQYF. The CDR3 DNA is TGTCCCAGCACATCCGACATTCCCTACGAGCAGTACTTC. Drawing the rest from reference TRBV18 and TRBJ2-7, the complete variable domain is NAGVMQNPRHLVRRRGQEARLRCSPMKGHSHVYWYRQLPEEGLKFMVYLQKENIIDESGMPKERFSAEFPKEGPSILRIQQVVRGDSAAYFCPSTSDIPYEQYFGPGTRLTVT.

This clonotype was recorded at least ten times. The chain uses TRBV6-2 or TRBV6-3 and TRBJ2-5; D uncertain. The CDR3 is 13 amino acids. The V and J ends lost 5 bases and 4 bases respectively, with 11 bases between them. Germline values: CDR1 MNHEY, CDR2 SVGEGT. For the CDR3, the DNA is TGTGCCAGCAGTAGATGGGCCCGAGAGACCCAGTACTTC. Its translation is CASSRWARETQYF.

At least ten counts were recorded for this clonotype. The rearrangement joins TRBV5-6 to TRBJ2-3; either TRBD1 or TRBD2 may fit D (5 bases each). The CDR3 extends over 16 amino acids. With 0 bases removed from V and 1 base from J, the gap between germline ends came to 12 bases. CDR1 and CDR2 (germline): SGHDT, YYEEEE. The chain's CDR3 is CASSLDPRGRTDTQYF. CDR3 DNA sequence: TGTGCCAGCAGCTTGGATCCCCGGGGACGCACAGATACGCAGTATTTT.

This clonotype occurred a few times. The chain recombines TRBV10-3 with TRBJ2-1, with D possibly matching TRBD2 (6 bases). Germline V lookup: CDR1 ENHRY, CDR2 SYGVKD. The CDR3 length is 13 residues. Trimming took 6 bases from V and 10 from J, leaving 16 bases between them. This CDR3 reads CAIRLEAGWEQFF. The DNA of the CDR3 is TGTGCCATCAGACTAGAAGCGGGTTGGGAGCAGTTCTTC.

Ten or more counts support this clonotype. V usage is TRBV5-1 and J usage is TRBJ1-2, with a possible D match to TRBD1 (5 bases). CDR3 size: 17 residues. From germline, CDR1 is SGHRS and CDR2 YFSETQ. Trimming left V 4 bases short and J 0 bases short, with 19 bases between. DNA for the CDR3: TGCGCCAGCAGCCTAGGGACCACCCGTCCCTCTAACTATGGCTACACCTTC. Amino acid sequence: CASSLGTTRPSNYGYTF.

CDR3 loop: CASSERKYNSPLHF. In DNA, the CDR3 is TGTGCCAGCAGTGAACGGAAATATAATTCACCCCTCCACTTT. The rearrangement uses TRBV6-1 and TRBJ1-6; D remains ambiguous. Germline assignment: CDR1 MNHNS and CDR2 SASEGT. Between the trimmed V and J ends, which lost 2 bases and 4 bases, there was a span of 6 bases. The CDR3 spans 14 residues.

Here the CDR3 reads CSVGREPYYEQYF. The CDR3, as DNA: TGCAGCGTAGGGCGGGAGCCTTACTACGAGCAGTACTTC. J is TRBJ2-7 and V is TRBV29-1; 7 bases match TRBD2. Germline V gene lookup returns CDR1 SQVTM and CDR2 ANQGSEA. This CDR3 region has 13 residues. With 6 bases clipped from V and 3 bases from J, the junction kept 8 bases outside the gene matches.

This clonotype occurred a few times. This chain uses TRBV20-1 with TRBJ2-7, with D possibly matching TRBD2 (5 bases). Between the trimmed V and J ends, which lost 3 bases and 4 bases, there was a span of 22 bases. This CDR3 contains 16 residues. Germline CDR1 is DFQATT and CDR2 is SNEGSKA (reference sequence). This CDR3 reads CSASLGQRRKMYEQYF. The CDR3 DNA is TGCAGTGCTAGTCTGGGCCAGCGGCGAAAAATGTACGAGCAGTACTTC.